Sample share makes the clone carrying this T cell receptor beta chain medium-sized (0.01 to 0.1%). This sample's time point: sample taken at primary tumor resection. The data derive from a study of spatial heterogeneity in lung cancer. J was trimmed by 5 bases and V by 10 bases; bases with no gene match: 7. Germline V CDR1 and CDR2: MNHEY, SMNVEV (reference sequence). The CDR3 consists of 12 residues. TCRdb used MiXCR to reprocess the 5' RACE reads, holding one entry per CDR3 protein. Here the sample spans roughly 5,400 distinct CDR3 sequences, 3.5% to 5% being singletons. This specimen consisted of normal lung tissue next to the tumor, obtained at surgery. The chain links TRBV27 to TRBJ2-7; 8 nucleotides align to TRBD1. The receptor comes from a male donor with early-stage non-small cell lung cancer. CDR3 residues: CATRTGSHEQYF. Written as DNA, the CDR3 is TGTGCCACCCGGACAGGGTCCCACGAGCAGTACTTC.